A selection of T cell receptor beta chains follows, all from one sample in a study of beta chain features in type 1 diabetes. Profiled with immunoSEQ multiplex PCR; TCRdb holds only in-frame clones, not every one. The repertoire holds a few hundred thousand clones, with around 20% as singletons. The sample comprised naive CD4+ T cells from blood. Receptors originate from a woman aged 18-29 years in good health. Each CDR3 is given with its conserved first and last residue. A D gene is named only where the DNA matches it firmly. Clone size is given for some rows only: seen once, a few or many times, or a class if the clone is expanded.

j_call,v_call,clone_size,d_call,cdr3_nt,cdr3_aa
TRBJ1-1,TRBV9,few,TRBD1,TGTGCCAGCAGCCCCGGGACAGGGGTGGGTGAAGCTTTCTTT,CASSPGTGVGEAFF
TRBJ1-1,TRBV9,NA,TRBD1,TGTGCCAGCAGCCCTGGTCAGGGGGTGAGGAACACTGAAGCTTTCTTT,CASSPGQGVRNTEAFF
TRBJ1-1,TRBV30,few,NA,TGTGCCTGGAGTGTGGACAGTATGAACACTGAAGCTTTCTTT,CAWSVDSMNTEAFF
TRBJ2-2,TRBV11-3,NA,NA,TGTGCCAGCAGCTCGGGACTTAACACCGGGGAGCTGTTTTTT,CASSSGLNTGELFF
TRBJ2-3,TRBV5-1,few,NA,TGCGCCAGCACTCGGGTGATCACAGATACGCAGTATTTT,CASTRVITDTQYF
TRBJ2-3,TRBV2,NA,NA,TGTGCCAGCAGTGTAACTAGCACAGATACGCAGTATTTT,CASSVTSTDTQYF
TRBJ1-3,TRBV10-3,NA,TRBD1,TGTGCCATCAGTGGGACAGGTATCTCTGGAAACACCATATATTTT,CAISGTGISGNTIYF
TRBJ2-5,TRBV5-1,NA,NA,TGCGCCAGCAGCTTGGGGCGACGGGGAGAGACCCAGTACTTC,CASSLGRRGETQYF
TRBJ2-7,TRBV29-1,NA,TRBD1,TGCAGCGTTCGACAGGGGGCTGAGGAGCAGTACTTC,CSVRQGAEEQYF
TRBJ2-5,TRBV21-1,NA,NA,TGTGCCAGGTCGATCCTTGGGACAGGGGTAGAGACCCAGTACTTC,CARSILGTGVETQYF
TRBJ2-7,TRBV10-3,few,TRBD1,TGTGCCATCAGTGCCGCGAGTGGGACAGGGGGCACGTACGAGCAGTACTTC,CAISAASGTGGTYEQYF
TRBJ2-3,TRBV14,few,NA,TGTGCCAGCAGCGCGGTCGGGACGCAGTATTTT,CASSAVGTQYF
TRBJ2-5,TRBV7-2,NA,TRBD2,TGTGCCAGCAGCGCCCGGGGAGGGGAGTCAGAGACCCAGTACTTC,CASSARGGESETQYF
TRBJ1-1,TRBV29-1,few,NA,TGCAGCGTTGAAAGACAGCCCCTCACTGAAGCTTTCTTT,CSVERQPLTEAFF
TRBJ2-1,TRBV10-3,few,TRBD2,TGTGCCATCAGTGATTCGGCGGGGGGCAATGAGCAGTTCTTC,CAISDSAGGNEQFF